This entry lists 10 T cell receptor beta chains sequenced from one sample in a study of shared clonotypes between healthy human individuals. Only in-frame clones appear in the TCRdb table, and some are missing; sequencing was by immunoSEQ multiplex PCR. The data show about 2 million clones, about 95% seen once. Naive CD8 cells comprised CD45RO-negative, CCR7-positively selected cells, excluding terminally differentiated effector memory CD45RA+ cells. What was sequenced was naive CD8+ T cells sorted from blood. These receptors originate from a man younger than 35 in good health.

Notes on this clone: This sample also contains other DNA sequences that code for the same CDR3. The chain recombines TRBV7-6 with TRBJ2-7, with 10 bases fitting TRBD1. J gave up 3 bases and V 3 bases, and 2 bases lay outside the gene matches. Germline V gene lookup returns CDR1 SGHVS and CDR2 FNYEAQ. The CDR3 is 14 residues long. DNA for the CDR3: TGTGCCAGCAGCTTTGGGACAGGGGACTACGAGCAGTACTTC. Translating it yields CASSFGTGDYEQYF.

The CDR3 DNA is TGCGCCAGCAGCCCAGAGTCCGGGCGGTTACAAGAGACCCAGTACTTC. The encoded protein is CASSPESGRLQETQYF. The rearrangement uses TRBV4-1 and TRBJ2-5, with D unresolved. V was shortened by 4 bases and J by 2 bases, with 17 bases between the two germline ends. The CDR3 length is 16 residues. Germline loops: CDR1 MGHRA, CDR2 YSYEKL.

The CDR3 protein is CASFTGEGAYNEQFF. The CDR3 DNA is TGCGCCAGTTTTACCGGGGAGGGGGCCTACAATGAGCAGTTCTTC. The chain employs TRBV10-2 and TRBJ2-1; possibly TRBD2 for D (7 bases). CDR1 and CDR2 (germline): WSHSY, SAAADI. The germline V and J ends were trimmed by 9 bases and 2 bases, with 17 bases remaining between them. The CDR3 covers 15 residues.

The gene calls are TRBV6-6 and TRBJ2-1; possibly TRBD2 for D (7 bases). Germline CDR1 MNHNY, CDR2 SVGAGI (reference sequence). The length of the CDR3 is 13 residues. V dropped 8 bases and J dropped 10 bases, with 18 bases sitting between them. CDR3 bases: TGTGCCAGCTCGGAGGGGGGGAGTCGGGAGCAGTTCTTC. Translated: CASSEGGSREQFF.

Regarding this clone: This specimen includes other DNA sequences encoding the same CDR3. This chain links TRBV27 with TRBJ2-1, with 14 bases lining up with TRBD2. This CDR3 spans 12 amino acids. CDR1 and CDR2 (germline): MNHEY, SMNVEV (reference sequence). V was clipped by 6 bases and J by 14 bases; unmatched bases: 3. The CDR3 DNA reads TGTGCCAGCAGCCCGGGACTAGCGGGGGAGTTCTTC. Its translation: CASSPGLAGEFF.

This sequence joins TRBV28 and TRBJ2-1, with D possibly matching TRBD2 (7 bases). The V end was cut by 3 bases, the J end by 2 bases, with 11 bases between. The V gene's germline CDR1 is MDHEN and CDR2 SYDVKM. This CDR3 is 15 amino acids long. The CDR3 nucleotides read TGTGCCAGCAGTTTTGGGGGGGCGACCTACAATGAGCAGTTCTTC. Translation: CASSFGGATYNEQFF.

This clone was seen just once. The chain links TRBV10-3 to TRBJ2-7, with 7 bases lining up with TRBD2. Looked up from germline, CDR1 is ENHRY and CDR2 is SYGVKD. CDR3 length equals 15 residues. With V trimmed by 0 bases and J by 3 bases, 5 bases remained unmatched. The CDR3 loop reads CAISESASGHYEQYF. CDR3 nucleotides: TGTGCCATCAGTGAGTCGGCTAGCGGCCACTACGAGCAGTACTTC.

Regarding this clone: Different DNA sequences within this sample yield the same CDR3. The chain employs TRBV5-6 and TRBJ2-2; no clear D. The CDR3 has 11 residues. From germline, CDR1 is SGHDT and CDR2 YYEEEE. With 2 bases removed from V and 7 bases from J, the gap between germline ends came to 3 bases. CDR3 bases: TGTGCCAGCAGCTTACACGGGGAGCTGTTTTTT. Protein: CASSLHGELFF.

In this sample, this clone turned up a few times. The genes are TRBV25-1 and TRBJ1-6, with 7 bases aligning to TRBD1. CDR3 length equals 15 residues. V trimming: 1 base; J trimming: 5 bases; junction bases outside the gene matches: 2. From germline, CDR1 is MGHDK and CDR2 SYGVNS. In nucleotides, the CDR3 is TGTGCCAGCAGTGAATCTGGGACAGATAATTCACCCCTCCACTTT. Translation gives CASSESGTDNSPLHF.

The CDR3 nucleotides read TGTGCCAGCTCACCATCAATGGCCCAACCCAACAATGAGCAGTTCTTC. Translating it yields CASSPSMAQPNNEQFF. J is TRBJ2-1 and V is TRBV18; unclear D gene. The CDR3 has 16 amino acids. Trimming left V 2 bases short and J 5 bases short, with 16 bases between. Germline V gives CDR1 KGHSH, CDR2 LQKENI.